These T cell receptor beta chains were read from a single sample in a study of identical twins. TCRdb re-derived calls from the 5' RACE reads in MiXCR, one entry per CDR3 protein. The sample lists 450,000 to 600,000 distinct CDR3 sequences, approximately 20% occurring once. These data also formed part of another study, on yellow fever vaccine responses in identical twins.

Source material: CD4+ T cells sorted from blood. These receptors were obtained from a woman younger than 30 in good health. The CDR3 runs from the conserved cysteine through the conserved F or W. The D gene is left open where the match is weak. Size is omitted from some rows. Given values are once, few, many or a class for expanded clones.

size: few; V: TRBV6-2/TRBV6-3; J: TRBJ2-1; D: .; DNA: TGTGCCAGCACACAGGGAGCGGCTTCCTACAATGAGCAGTTCTTC; CDR3: CASTQGAASYNEQFF
size: .; V: TRBV9; J: TRBJ1-6; D: .; DNA: TGTGCCAGCAGCGCAACTACAGGGTCTTATTCACCCCTCCACTTT; CDR3: CASSATTGSYSPLHF
size: .; V: TRBV2; J: TRBJ1-2; D: .; DNA: TGTGCCACGACCGGGACAAGTTATGGCTACACCTTC; CDR3: CATTGTSYGYTF
size: .; V: TRBV4-1; J: TRBJ2-1; D: TRBD1; DNA: TGCGCCAGCAGCCTGCCGGACAGGGGGCCGACCAGAGGTGAGCAGTTCTTC; CDR3: CASSLPDRGPTRGEQFF
size: .; V: TRBV24-1; J: TRBJ2-5; D: .; DNA: TGTGCCACCAGTGACATCGGACAGTCCCAAGAGACCCAGTACTTC; CDR3: CATSDIGQSQETQYF
size: .; V: TRBV4-1; J: TRBJ2-5; D: .; DNA: TGCGCCAGCAGCCAAGAAGGCCCCTGGTACCAAGAGACCCAGTACTTC; CDR3: CASSQEGPWYQETQYF
size: .; V: TRBV12-3/TRBV12-4; J: TRBJ2-5; D: .; DNA: TGTGCCAGCAGTTTATTTGAAGAGACCCAGTACTTC; CDR3: CASSLFEETQYF
size: .; V: TRBV10-3; J: TRBJ2-5; D: .; DNA: TGTGCCATCAGTGAGAAGGTTAGGGAGACCCAGTACTTC; CDR3: CAISEKVRETQYF
size: .; V: TRBV3-1; J: TRBJ1-2; D: TRBD1; DNA: TGTGCCAGCAGCCAAGATTTTACAGGGGCCTCTAGTGGCTACACCTTC; CDR3: CASSQDFTGASSGYTF
size: .; V: TRBV28; J: TRBJ2-1; D: .; DNA: TGTGCCAGCAGTTTCGAGACAGGAGTCTACAATGAGCAGTTCTTC; CDR3: CASSFETGVYNEQFF
size: .; V: TRBV16; J: TRBJ2-7; D: .; DNA: TGTGCCAGCGGCCCGCCGCGAGGCAGGGTTAGCCACGAGCAGTACTTC; CDR3: CASGPPRGRVSHEQYF
size: few; V: TRBV5-5; J: TRBJ2-6; D: TRBD1; DNA: TGTGCCAGCAGCTCCCGGACAGGGCCCTCTGGGGCCAACGTCCTGACTTTC; CDR3: CASSSRTGPSGANVLTF
size: .; V: TRBV20-1; J: TRBJ1-6; D: .; DNA: TGCAGTGCCGCTGGGTTGTATTCACCCCTCCACTTT; CDR3: CSAAGLYSPLHF
size: few; V: TRBV12-3/TRBV12-4; J: TRBJ2-2; D: TRBD2; DNA: TGTGCCAGCAGTTTATCAGCGGGGGGGCTCACCGGGGAGCTGTTTTTT; CDR3: CASSLSAGGLTGELFF
size: .; V: TRBV11-2; J: TRBJ2-2; D: .; DNA: TGTGCCAGCAGCTCTCAGGGACAGAACACCGGGGAGCTGTTTTTT; CDR3: CASSSQGQNTGELFF
size: .; V: TRBV11-2; J: TRBJ2-5; D: TRBD2; DNA: TGTGCCAGCAGCTCCCCGGGAGGGACCTACCAAGAGACCCAGTACTTC; CDR3: CASSSPGGTYQETQYF
size: .; V: TRBV28; J: TRBJ2-6; D: .; DNA: TGTGCCAGCAACGGTGGGGGAACTGGGGCCAACGTCCTGACTTTC; CDR3: CASNGGGTGANVLTF
size: .; V: TRBV11-2; J: TRBJ1-2; D: .; DNA: TGTGCCAGCAGCTTAGATCTTTATAGTTCATATGGCTACACCTTC; CDR3: CASSLDLYSSYGYTF
size: few; V: TRBV5-5; J: TRBJ2-1; D: TRBD1; DNA: TGTGCCAGCAGTCACGGGACAGGGAGTTTCGATGAGCAGTTCTTC; CDR3: CASSHGTGSFDEQFF
size: .; V: TRBV5-8; J: TRBJ2-1; D: TRBD2; DNA: TGTGCCAGCAGCCCCGCATTGGGCGGGAGCTCCTACAATGAGCAGTTCTTC; CDR3: CASSPALGGSSYNEQFF
size: few; V: TRBV5-1; J: TRBJ2-3; D: TRBD1; DNA: TGCGCCAGCAGCTTGGAGGGGACAGGGCTTGATACGCAGTATTTT; CDR3: CASSLEGTGLDTQYF
size: few; V: TRBV5-5; J: TRBJ2-3; D: .; DNA: TGTGCCAGCCGGGGGTCAGAGGGGGCAGATACGCAGTATTTT; CDR3: CASRGSEGADTQYF
size: .; V: TRBV18; J: TRBJ2-3; D: TRBD1; DNA: TGTGCCAGCTCAGCTACAGGGGGCTCGACAGATACGCAGTATTTT; CDR3: CASSATGGSTDTQYF
size: .; V: TRBV5-1; J: TRBJ1-4; D: TRBD1; DNA: TGCGCCAGCAGCTTGAATCAGGGACAGGAGAAAAAACTGTTTTTT; CDR3: CASSLNQGQEKKLFF
size: .; V: TRBV28; J: TRBJ1-1; D: .; DNA: TGTGCCAGCAGTTTCCAGAGGGGGGGCACTGAAGCTTTCTTT; CDR3: CASSFQRGGTEAFF
size: .; V: TRBV18; J: TRBJ2-1; D: .; DNA: TGTGCCAGCTCACCACAGATCGGCGCGGAGCAGTTCTTC; CDR3: CASSPQIGAEQFF
size: .; V: TRBV20-1; J: TRBJ2-2; D: TRBD2; DNA: TGCAGTGCTAGAGGGACTAGTAACACCGGGGAGCTGTTTTTT; CDR3: CSARGTSNTGELFF
size: few; V: TRBV5-1; J: TRBJ2-3; D: TRBD2; DNA: TGCGCCAGCAGCCTTCCTAGCGGCCCCACAGATACGCAGTATTTT; CDR3: CASSLPSGPTDTQYF
size: .; V: TRBV5-8; J: TRBJ2-1; D: .; DNA: TGTGCCAGCAGCTTGACAGTCTACTACAATGAGCAGTTCTTC; CDR3: CASSLTVYYNEQFF
size: .; V: TRBV7-9; J: TRBJ2-7; D: .; DNA: TGTGCCAGCAGCACACCCCCAAACTCCTACGAGCAGTACTTC; CDR3: CASSTPPNSYEQYF
size: few; V: TRBV2; J: TRBJ2-5; D: TRBD1; DNA: TGTGCCAGCAGTGAATGGGACAGGCAGGGGACCCAGTACTTC; CDR3: CASSEWDRQGTQYF
size: .; V: TRBV15; J: TRBJ2-4; D: .; DNA: TGTGCCACCAGCTTTTCTAAATTGAACATTCAGTACTTC; CDR3: CATSFSKLNIQYF
size: .; V: TRBV5-6; J: TRBJ2-2; D: .; DNA: TGTGCCAGCAGCTTGGAGGGGACCGAGAACACCGGGGAGCTGTTTTTT; CDR3: CASSLEGTENTGELFF